This is a list of T cell receptor beta chains from one sample in a study of blood T cell repertoires in COVID-19. This table comes from immunoSEQ multiplex PCR, and its TCRdb copy is limited to in-frame clones, with some not included. The table lists 200,000 to 300,000 clones, more than 75% of them singletons. Sequencing was performed on peripheral blood. Every receptor here comes from a woman between 40 and 55 years old who had recovered from COVID-19. Both conserved end residues are part of each CDR3. The D gene is left open where the match is weak. The size entry is marked missing in some rows and otherwise reads once, few, many or a size class.

v_gene: TRBV7-9; j_gene: TRBJ1-6; abundance: -; d_gene: -; CDR3aa: CASSPGTTQGPLHF; CDR3nt: TGTGCCAGCAGCCCCGGGACAACCCAAGGACCCCTCCACTTT
v_gene: TRBV29-1; j_gene: TRBJ1-5; abundance: -; d_gene: -; CDR3aa: CSVVGTDYSNQPQHF; CDR3nt: TGCAGCGTGGTCGGGACGGACTATAGCAATCAGCCCCAGCATTTT
v_gene: TRBV11-2; j_gene: TRBJ1-3; abundance: few; d_gene: -; CDR3aa: CASSFVGGNTIYF; CDR3nt: TGTGCCAGCAGCTTCGTCGGTGGAAACACCATATATTTT
v_gene: TRBV6-2/TRBV6-3; j_gene: TRBJ2-5; abundance: -; d_gene: -; CDR3aa: CASSHWGARQETQYF; CDR3nt: TGTGCCAGCAGCCACTGGGGCGCGAGACAAGAGACCCAGTACTTC
v_gene: TRBV19; j_gene: TRBJ1-2; abundance: once; d_gene: -; CDR3aa: CATRTAPYGYTF; CDR3nt: TGTGCCACCCGGACAGCGCCCTATGGCTACACCTTC
v_gene: TRBV27; j_gene: TRBJ2-1; abundance: once; d_gene: TRBD2; CDR3aa: CASSLLGGGRYNEQFF; CDR3nt: TGTGCCAGCAGTTTATTGGGGGGAGGGCGGTATAATGAGCAGTTCTTC
v_gene: TRBV19; j_gene: TRBJ2-1; abundance: -; d_gene: TRBD1; CDR3aa: CASSARTGYPEQFF; CDR3nt: TGTGCCAGTAGTGCCCGGACAGGGTACCCTGAGCAGTTCTTC
v_gene: TRBV5-4; j_gene: TRBJ2-1; abundance: -; d_gene: -; CDR3aa: CASSPRGIENEQFF; CDR3nt: TGTGCCAGCAGCCCGAGGGGGATAGAGAATGAGCAGTTCTTC
v_gene: TRBV2; j_gene: TRBJ2-1; abundance: -; d_gene: -; CDR3aa: CASRSTSSSSYNEQFF; CDR3nt: TGTGCCAGCAGGTCGACTAGTTCGAGCTCCTACAATGAGCAGTTCTTC
v_gene: TRBV19; j_gene: TRBJ2-1; abundance: -; d_gene: TRBD2; CDR3aa: CATLSGTYSYNEQFF; CDR3nt: TGTGCCACCCTTAGCGGGACCTACTCCTACAATGAGCAGTTCTTC
v_gene: TRBV15; j_gene: TRBJ2-7; abundance: few; d_gene: TRBD2; CDR3aa: CATSPLGGEGLYEQYF; CDR3nt: TGTGCCACCAGCCCGCTCGGGGGGGAGGGCCTCTACGAGCAGTACTTC
v_gene: TRBV5-6; j_gene: TRBJ2-3; abundance: -; d_gene: TRBD1; CDR3aa: CASSRDRGTTDTQYF; CDR3nt: TGTGCCAGCAGCCGGGACAGGGGGACCACAGATACGCAGTATTTT
v_gene: TRBV5-4; j_gene: TRBJ1-6; abundance: -; d_gene: TRBD1; CDR3aa: CASSRTGTDNSPLHF; CDR3nt: TGTGCCAGCAGCAGAACCGGGACAGATAATTCACCCCTCCACTTT
v_gene: TRBV19; j_gene: TRBJ1-1; abundance: -; d_gene: -; CDR3aa: CATVPGGWTEAFF; CDR3nt: TGTGCCACCGTGCCCGGGGGGTGGACTGAAGCTTTCTTT
v_gene: TRBV21-1; j_gene: TRBJ1-5; abundance: once; d_gene: -; CDR3aa: CASSKTHPQGSNQPQHF; CDR3nt: TGTGCCAGCAGCAAAACCCACCCCCAGGGTAGCAATCAGCCCCAGCATTTT
v_gene: TRBV3-1/TRBV3-2; j_gene: TRBJ1-4; abundance: -; d_gene: -; CDR3aa: CASSFSGQLNEKLFF; CDR3nt: TGTGCCAGCAGCTTTTCAGGACAGCTTAATGAAAAACTGTTTTTT
v_gene: TRBV7-9; j_gene: TRBJ2-3; abundance: -; d_gene: -; CDR3aa: CASRSSDTQYF; CDR3nt: TGTGCCAGCAGGTCCTCAGATACGCAGTATTTT
v_gene: TRBV6-5; j_gene: TRBJ1-4; abundance: -; d_gene: -; CDR3aa: CALATRGGSNEKLFF; CDR3nt: TGTGCCCTAGCGACCCGGGGCGGGTCTAATGAAAAACTGTTTTTT
v_gene: TRBV30; j_gene: TRBJ2-1; abundance: once; d_gene: TRBD2; CDR3aa: CAWSGAGGRNEQFF; CDR3nt: TGTGCCTGGAGCGGAGCGGGAGGGCGGAATGAGCAGTTCTTC
v_gene: TRBV6-5; j_gene: TRBJ2-7; abundance: -; d_gene: TRBD2; CDR3aa: CATREGYEQYF; CDR3nt: TGTGCCACCCGGGAGGGGTACGAGCAGTACTTC
v_gene: TRBV7-9; j_gene: TRBJ2-3; abundance: once; d_gene: -; CDR3aa: CASSYRAHTDTQYF; CDR3nt: TGTGCCAGCAGCTACAGGGCCCACACAGATACGCAGTATTTT
v_gene: TRBV18; j_gene: TRBJ2-5; abundance: -; d_gene: TRBD1; CDR3aa: CASSPTQTGVGTQYF; CDR3nt: TGTGCCAGCTCACCGACCCAGACAGGGGTCGGGACCCAGTACTTC
v_gene: TRBV7-2; j_gene: TRBJ1-1; abundance: -; d_gene: -; CDR3aa: CASSWGRHLNTEAFF; CDR3nt: TGTGCCAGCAGCTGGGGGCGGCACCTGAACACTGAAGCTTTCTTT
v_gene: TRBV24-1; j_gene: TRBJ1-5; abundance: -; d_gene: -; CDR3aa: CATSDSAAPQHF; CDR3nt: TGTGCCACCAGTGATTCCGCGGCGCCCCAGCATTTT
v_gene: TRBV2; j_gene: TRBJ1-5; abundance: -; d_gene: TRBD1; CDR3aa: CASRPDRGNQPQHF; CDR3nt: TGTGCCAGCAGACCCGACAGGGGCAATCAGCCCCAGCATTTT
v_gene: TRBV4-1; j_gene: TRBJ2-7; abundance: -; d_gene: -; CDR3aa: CASSQVGGNSYEQYF; CDR3nt: TGCGCCAGCAGCCAAGTTGGGGGGAACTCCTACGAGCAGTACTTC
v_gene: TRBV12-3/TRBV12-4; j_gene: TRBJ2-1; abundance: -; d_gene: -; CDR3aa: CASSLPRGEQFF; CDR3nt: TGTGCCAGCAGTTTGCCCAGGGGTGAGCAGTTCTTC
v_gene: TRBV9; j_gene: TRBJ2-2; abundance: once; d_gene: -; CDR3aa: CASRRRGGTGELFF; CDR3nt: TGTGCCAGCAGGAGGAGAGGAGGGACCGGGGAGCTGTTTTTT
v_gene: TRBV3-1/TRBV3-2; j_gene: TRBJ1-1; abundance: -; d_gene: -; CDR3aa: CASSRGGYTEAFF; CDR3nt: TGTGCCAGCAGCCGAGGGGGTTATACTGAAGCTTTCTTT
v_gene: TRBV5-1; j_gene: TRBJ2-1; abundance: few; d_gene: TRBD2; CDR3aa: CASSFGLAGGGDPEQFF; CDR3nt: TGCGCCAGCAGCTTTGGGCTAGCGGGAGGAGGGGACCCTGAGCAGTTCTTC
v_gene: TRBV19; j_gene: TRBJ1-5; abundance: -; d_gene: -; CDR3aa: CASSGTGNQPQHF; CDR3nt: TGTGCCAGTAGTGGAACGGGAAATCAGCCCCAGCATTTT
v_gene: TRBV10-3; j_gene: TRBJ1-2; abundance: -; d_gene: TRBD1; CDR3aa: CAISPGQGSGYTF; CDR3nt: TGTGCCATCAGTCCGGGACAGGGTAGTGGCTACACCTTC
v_gene: TRBV5-1; j_gene: TRBJ2-5; abundance: -; d_gene: TRBD2; CDR3aa: CASSSPGLGQETQYF; CDR3nt: TGCGCCAGCAGTTCTCCGGGACTAGGGCAAGAGACCCAGTACTTC
v_gene: TRBV25-1; j_gene: TRBJ1-1; abundance: -; d_gene: -; CDR3aa: CASSESGVLGTEAFF; CDR3nt: TGTGCCAGCAGTGAATCAGGGGTTTTGGGAACTGAAGCTTTCTTT
v_gene: TRBV4-3; j_gene: TRBJ2-1; abundance: once; d_gene: TRBD2; CDR3aa: CASSQDSLAGVGNEQFF; CDR3nt: TGCGCCAGCAGCCAAGATAGCTTAGCGGGAGTTGGCAATGAGCAGTTCTTC
v_gene: TRBV19; j_gene: TRBJ1-3; abundance: -; d_gene: -; CDR3aa: CASSIVPGGRGNTIYF; CDR3nt: TGTGCCAGTAGTATAGTGCCCGGGGGGCGCGGAAACACCATATATTTT
v_gene: TRBV7-9; j_gene: TRBJ2-7; abundance: -; d_gene: -; CDR3aa: CASSLGGRTYEQYF; CDR3nt: TGTGCCAGCAGCTTGGGGGGTCGGACCTACGAGCAGTACTTC
v_gene: TRBV5-1; j_gene: TRBJ2-5; abundance: -; d_gene: -; CDR3aa: CASSPGQEETQYF; CDR3nt: TGCGCCAGCAGCCCGGGACAAGAAGAGACCCAGTACTTC
v_gene: TRBV18; j_gene: TRBJ2-3; abundance: once; d_gene: TRBD2; CDR3aa: CASSPGVSAGADTQYF; CDR3nt: TGTGCCAGCTCACCAGGAGTTTCAGCGGGGGCAGATACGCAGTATTTT
v_gene: TRBV19; j_gene: TRBJ1-5; abundance: -; d_gene: -; CDR3aa: CASSTTGRDQPQHF; CDR3nt: TGTGCCAGTAGTACCACAGGGAGGGATCAGCCCCAGCATTTT
v_gene: TRBV4-3; j_gene: TRBJ2-2; abundance: once; d_gene: TRBD1; CDR3aa: CASSQETGTGDFYTGELFF; CDR3nt: TGCGCCAGCAGCCAAGAAACCGGGACAGGTGACTTCTACACCGGGGAGCTGTTTTTT